There are a few counts of the clone carrying this T cell receptor (beta chain). The study tagged each TCR cDNA molecule with a unique molecular identifier. Via MiXCR, TCRdb re-called the 5' RACE reads, giving one row per CDR3 protein. This sample has more than 95,000 distinct CDR3 sequences; less than 15% occur once, and the top ten carry roughly 17%. Documented time point: blood at routine non-recurrence follow-up after resection. From tumor, nontumor lung or frozen PBMC, whole RNA was taken unsorted for sequencing. The data derive from a study of spatial heterogeneity in lung cancer. Looking at the study overall: Samples were obtained from approximately 76 donors, all untreated early-stage non-small cell lung cancer patients. Where available, sequencing covered follow-up PBMC samples, taken at a median of about 2 years after resection.

This CDR3 is built from 15 residues. Germline V gene data show CDR1 as MNHEY and CDR2 as SVGEGT. V was shortened by 5 bases and J by 2 bases, with 10 bases between the two germline ends. V is TRBV6-2 or TRBV6-3 and J is TRBJ2-6; D is uncertain. Sample: PBMCs, taken at follow-up. This TCR derives from a male donor with early-stage non-small cell lung cancer. The CDR3 loop is CASSPHRAGANVLTF. The CDR3 region has the DNA TGTGCCAGCAGTCCCCATAGGGCTGGGGCCAACGTCCTGACTTTC.